This is a list of T cell receptor beta chains from one sample in a study of blood T cell repertoires in COVID-19. The assay was immunoSEQ multiplex PCR, and TCRdb's table has in-frame clones only and misses some. The sample records 150,000 or so clones, about 80% being singletons. Sequencing was done on a sample of peripheral blood. Receptor source: a woman aged 55-75 years with acute or convalescent COVID-19. The CDR3 runs from the conserved cysteine through the conserved F or W. A D gene is named only where the DNA matches it firmly. Clone size, where shown, is once, few, many, or a class for clones that have expanded.

j_gene | v_gene | abundance | d_gene | CDR3aa | CDR3nt
TRBJ2-2 | TRBV27 | . | . | CASSPYPLTGELFF | TGTGCCAGCAGTCCCTACCCCCTTACCGGGGAGCTGTTTTTT
TRBJ2-5 | TRBV15 | . | TRBD2 | CATSKSQTSGRVKETQYF | TGTGCCACCAGCAAGAGTCAGACTAGCGGGAGGGTGAAAGAGACCCAGTACTTC
TRBJ1-1 | TRBV3-1/TRBV3-2 | . | . | CASSNPGRATEAFF | TGTGCCAGCAGCAACCCTGGGAGGGCTACTGAAGCTTTCTTT
TRBJ2-1 | TRBV27 | . | TRBD2 | CASTSGTSVYNEQFF | TGTGCCAGCACGTCCGGGACTAGCGTATACAATGAGCAGTTCTTC
TRBJ2-1 | TRBV7-3 | . | TRBD1 | CASSPTDRDEQFF | TGTGCCAGCAGCCCAACGGACAGGGATGAGCAGTTCTTC
TRBJ1-1 | TRBV7-8 | . | . | CASSHGQPNTEAFF | TGTGCCAGCAGTCATGGACAGCCGAACACTGAAGCTTTCTTT
TRBJ1-1 | TRBV19 | . | . | CASIHGFTEAFF | TGTGCCAGTATCCACGGGTTCACTGAAGCTTTCTTT
TRBJ2-5 | TRBV14 | . | TRBD1 | CASSYQGAVETQYF | TGTGCCAGCAGTTACCAGGGGGCGGTTGAGACCCAGTACTTC
TRBJ2-2 | TRBV19 | . | . | CASSIMGRNTGELFF | TGTGCCAGTAGTATCATGGGGAGGAACACCGGGGAGCTGTTTTTT
TRBJ2-1 | TRBV19 | . | . | CASSMGPLNEQFF | TGTGCCAGTAGTATGGGGCCTCTTAATGAGCAGTTCTTC
TRBJ2-7 | TRBV28 | . | TRBD1 | CASSLGGTGAYEQYF | TGTGCCAGCAGTTTAGGAGGGACAGGGGCTTACGAGCAGTACTTC
TRBJ2-1 | TRBV28 | . | TRBD2 | CASSGTSGRAAYNEQFF | TGTGCCAGCAGTGGGACTAGCGGGAGGGCCGCCTACAATGAGCAGTTCTTC
TRBJ2-3 | TRBV9 | . | . | CASSPLAGTDTQYF | TGTGCCAGCAGCCCACTAGCAGGCACAGATACGCAGTATTTT
TRBJ2-7 | TRBV28 | . | . | CASSSVPGEQYF | TGTGCCAGCAGTTCCGTCCCCGGCGAGCAGTACTTC
TRBJ2-1 | TRBV9 | . | . | CASSTPRSGLSNEQFF | TGTGCCAGCAGCACCCCCCGGAGCGGGTTAAGCAATGAGCAGTTCTTC
TRBJ2-5 | TRBV7-2 | . | . | CASSLRQQETQYF | TGTGCCAGCAGCTTAAGACAGCAAGAGACCCAGTACTTC
TRBJ2-1 | TRBV6-5 | . | . | CASSLQGHNEQFF | TGTGCCAGCAGTCTCCAGGGTCACAATGAGCAGTTCTTC
TRBJ1-2 | TRBV2 | few | . | CATEDSPTYGYTF | TGTGCCACTGAGGACAGCCCGACCTATGGCTACACCTTC
TRBJ2-7 | TRBV29-1 | . | . | CSVEERLSSYEQYF | TGCAGCGTTGAGGAGCGGCTGAGCTCCTACGAGCAGTACTTC
TRBJ1-5 | TRBV19 | . | . | CATSRGGNQPQHF | TGTGCCACCAGCCGGGGTGGCAATCAGCCCCAGCATTTT
TRBJ2-1 | TRBV5-5 | . | TRBD2 | CASSPGTSGRNEQFF | TGTGCCAGCAGCCCGGGGACTAGCGGGAGGAATGAGCAGTTCTTC
TRBJ2-3 | TRBV7-3 | . | TRBD2 | CASSLRGWASGRKVLDTQYF | TGTGCCAGCAGCTTAAGAGGGTGGGCTAGCGGGAGGAAAGTTTTGGATACGCAGTATTTT
TRBJ1-5 | TRBV19 | . | . | CASSIEGGQPQHF | TGTGCCAGTAGTATAGAGGGGGGACAGCCCCAGCATTTT
TRBJ1-5 | TRBV18 | . | TRBD1 | CASSPFGGQGSQPQHF | TGTGCCAGCTCACCATTTGGGGGACAGGGGAGTCAGCCCCAGCATTTT
TRBJ2-6 | TRBV27 | . | . | CASSLRAGANVLTF | TGTGCCAGCAGTTTGAGAGCTGGGGCCAACGTCCTGACTTTC
TRBJ2-1 | TRBV10-3 | . | . | CAISRDIGNNEQFF | TGTGCCATCAGTAGGGACATTGGAAACAATGAGCAGTTCTTC
TRBJ2-3 | TRBV7-6 | few | . | CASSLAPGTGTLTDTQYF | TGTGCCAGCAGCTTAGCACCCGGGACTGGGACCTTGACAGATACGCAGTATTTT
TRBJ2-7 | TRBV27 | . | TRBD2 | CASSLLAGREGRTGYEQYF | TGTGCCAGCAGTTTATTAGCAGGGCGGGAGGGCCGAACGGGGTACGAGCAGTACTTC
TRBJ2-5 | TRBV30 | . | . | CAWSILGAETQYF | TGTGCCTGGAGTATATTGGGCGCAGAGACCCAGTACTTC
TRBJ2-7 | TRBV18 | . | TRBD1 | CASGTGGASRLGEQYF | TGTGCCAGCGGTACAGGGGGCGCGAGTAGACTAGGCGAGCAGTACTTC
TRBJ2-2 | TRBV9 | many | TRBD2 | CASSLSGGNTGELFF | TGTGCCAGCAGCCTCAGCGGGGGGAACACCGGGGAGCTGTTTTTT
TRBJ2-3 | TRBV14 | . | . | CASSQDVRRSTDTQYF | TGTGCCAGCAGCCAAGATGTGCGGAGGTCCACAGATACGCAGTATTTT
TRBJ1-1 | TRBV5-4 | . | . | CASREEENTEAFF | TGTGCCAGCAGAGAGGAGGAGAACACTGAAGCTTTCTTT
TRBJ2-1 | TRBV7-8 | once | . | CASSLGGGGIYNEQFF | TGTGCCAGCAGCTTAGGGGGCGGGGGCATCTACAATGAGCAGTTCTTC
TRBJ2-2 | TRBV11-1 | once | . | CASSSGSANTGELFF | TGTGCCAGCAGCAGCGGAAGCGCGAACACCGGGGAGCTGTTTTTT
TRBJ1-5 | TRBV28 | . | . | CASRDISGPQHF | TGTGCCAGCCGGGACATATCCGGGCCCCAGCATTTT
TRBJ2-5 | TRBV5-4 | once | . | CASSLGAEAETQYF | TGTGCCAGCAGCTTGGGAGCGGAGGCAGAGACCCAGTACTTC
TRBJ2-2 | TRBV9 | . | . | CASSVEVEDGELFF | TGTGCCAGCAGCGTAGAAGTGGAGGACGGGGAGCTGTTTTTT
TRBJ1-2 | TRBV12-5 | . | . | CASGFLGSDGYTF | TGTGCTAGTGGTTTTTTAGGAAGCGATGGCTACACCTTC
TRBJ1-1 | TRBV5-1 | few | . | CASSLAPGDTEAFF | TGCGCCAGCAGCTTGGCCCCGGGAGACACTGAAGCTTTCTTT
TRBJ2-7 | TRBV2 | . | . | CASVGAGNSYEQYF | TGTGCCAGCGTTGGGGCGGGGAACTCCTACGAGCAGTACTTC
TRBJ1-1 | TRBV4-3 | . | . | CASSQVFALLRQHTMNTEAFF | TGCGCCAGCAGCCAAGTATTCGCCTTGTTGAGACAGCATACGATGAACACTGAAGCTTTCTTT
TRBJ2-5 | TRBV7-6 | . | . | CASSPDDVGGGWETQYF | TGTGCCAGCAGCCCGGACGACGTAGGAGGTGGCTGGGAGACCCAGTACTTC
TRBJ2-1 | TRBV5-1 | . | TRBD1 | CASSPQGVNEQFF | TGCGCCAGCAGCCCACAGGGGGTTAATGAGCAGTTCTTC
TRBJ2-7 | TRBV11-2 | . | TRBD1 | CASSLGTGGYEQYF | TGTGCCAGCAGCTTAGGAACAGGGGGCTACGAGCAGTACTTC
TRBJ2-5 | TRBV29-1 | . | . | CSAGKRRETQYF | TGCAGCGCCGGAAAGCGGAGAGAGACCCAGTACTTC
TRBJ1-2 | TRBV6-6 | . | . | CASSYSSGSGYTF | TGTGCCAGCAGTTACTCGAGCGGTAGTGGCTACACCTTC
TRBJ1-5 | TRBV28 | . | . | CVSQGLLSNQPQHF | TGTGTCTCGCAGGGGTTGTTAAGCAATCAGCCCCAGCATTTT
TRBJ1-1 | TRBV29-1 | . | TRBD1 | CSGRQGLNTEAFF | TGCAGCGGAAGACAGGGACTGAACACTGAAGCTTTCTTT
TRBJ2-7 | TRBV5-1 | . | TRBD2 | CASSLLAGPDEQYF | TGCGCCAGCAGCTTGCTAGCGGGACCTGACGAGCAGTACTTC
TRBJ1-2 | TRBV5-1 | . | TRBD1 | CASTGGENYGYTF | TGCGCCAGCACAGGGGGAGAAAACTATGGCTACACCTTC
TRBJ2-3 | TRBV3-1/TRBV3-2 | . | . | CASSQEIGDTQYF | TGTGCCAGCAGCCAAGAGATCGGAGATACGCAGTATTTT
TRBJ2-2 | TRBV28 | . | . | CASSNKNTGELFF | TGTGCCAGCAGCAACAAGAACACCGGGGAGCTGTTTTTT
TRBJ2-1 | TRBV28 | . | . | CASKGLAGINEQFF | TGTGCCAGCAAAGGGCTAGCCGGTATCAATGAGCAGTTCTTC
TRBJ2-7 | TRBV9 | . | . | CASSVGTGEQYF | TGTGCCAGCAGCGTAGGTACGGGCGAGCAGTACTTC